This T cell receptor beta chain derives from a study of cytomegalovirus exposure and HLA in healthy donors. Germline CDR1 is SNHLY and CDR2 is FYNNEI. CDR3 length equals 17 residues. With 7 bases removed from V and 0 bases from J, the gap between germline ends came to 19 bases. Profiling relied on immunoSEQ multiplex PCR, and the TCRdb table lists in-frame clones only, not all of them. The table shows 130,000 to 150,000 clones, with 85% to 90% occurring only once. This clone was seen a handful of times. This sequence was found in a young woman in good health and CMV-seropositive. The chain combines TRBV2 with TRBJ1-3; D is uncertain. Input material: PBMCs. This chain's CDR3 is CASNRNHPLNSGNTIYF. The DNA for the CDR3 is TGTGCCAGCAACAGAAACCATCCCTTAAACTCTGGAAACACCATATATTTT.